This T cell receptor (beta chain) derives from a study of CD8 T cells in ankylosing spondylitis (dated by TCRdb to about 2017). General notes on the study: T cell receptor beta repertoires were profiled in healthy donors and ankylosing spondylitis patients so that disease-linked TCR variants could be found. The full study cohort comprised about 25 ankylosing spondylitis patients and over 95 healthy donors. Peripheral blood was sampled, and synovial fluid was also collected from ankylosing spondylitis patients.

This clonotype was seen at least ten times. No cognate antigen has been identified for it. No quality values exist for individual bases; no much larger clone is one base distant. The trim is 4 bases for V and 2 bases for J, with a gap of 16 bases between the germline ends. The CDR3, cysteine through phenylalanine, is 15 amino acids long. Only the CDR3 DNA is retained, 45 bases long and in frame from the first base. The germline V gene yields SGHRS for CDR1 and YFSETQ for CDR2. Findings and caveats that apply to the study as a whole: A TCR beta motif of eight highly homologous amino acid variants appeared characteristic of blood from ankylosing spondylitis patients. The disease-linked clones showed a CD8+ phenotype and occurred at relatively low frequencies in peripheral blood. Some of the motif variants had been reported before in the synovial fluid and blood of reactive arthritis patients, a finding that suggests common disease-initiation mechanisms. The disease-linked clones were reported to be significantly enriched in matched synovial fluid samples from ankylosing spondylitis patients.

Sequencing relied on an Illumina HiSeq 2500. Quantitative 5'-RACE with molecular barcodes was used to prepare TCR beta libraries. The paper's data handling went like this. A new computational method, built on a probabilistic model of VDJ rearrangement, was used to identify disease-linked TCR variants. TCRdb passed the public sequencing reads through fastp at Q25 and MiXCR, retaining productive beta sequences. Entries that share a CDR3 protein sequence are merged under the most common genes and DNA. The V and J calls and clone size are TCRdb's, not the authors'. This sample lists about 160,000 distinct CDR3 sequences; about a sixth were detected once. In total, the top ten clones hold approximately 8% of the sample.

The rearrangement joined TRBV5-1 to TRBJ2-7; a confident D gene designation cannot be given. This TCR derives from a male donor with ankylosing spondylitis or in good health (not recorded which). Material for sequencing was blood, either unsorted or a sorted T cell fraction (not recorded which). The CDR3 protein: CASSPDQGLTYEQYF. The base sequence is TGCGCCAGCAGCCCCGACCAAGGGTTAACCTACGAGCAGTACTTC.